The source of this TCR beta chain is a study of blood T cells in healthy people across ages. Study-level points and caveats: Roughly linear declines in TCR beta diversity per million T cells occurred with age.

CDR1 and CDR2 from the germline V gene are DFQATT and SNEGSKA (reference sequence). V was clipped by 6 bases and J by 5 bases; unmatched bases: 11. CDR3 length equals 14 residues. This clonotype has more than one count but fewer than ten. Antigen: not known. A sample-barcoded 5' primer and a J-beta primer mix were used in a second PCR of roughly 6 to 12 cycles. Each cDNA molecule received a tag from a template-switch adaptor that had 12 random nucleotides. Every individual sample yielded 2.5 million or more paired-end reads (each containing CDR3). TCRdb independently ran MiXCR on the 5' RACE reads; one entry per CDR3 protein. The table lists some 1.7 million distinct CDR3 sequences, roughly 28% of them singletons.

Material for sequencing was blood. The chain employs TRBV20-1 and TRBJ2-5; 8 bases line up with TRBD2. This TCR was sampled from a woman in her thirties in good health. CDR3 nucleotide sequence: TGCAGTGCCTATCTGACTAGCGCCTGGGAGACCCAGTACTTC. It codes for CSAYLTSAWETQYF.